A selection of T cell receptor beta chains follows, all from one sample in a study of blood T cells in healthy people across ages. TCRdb reprocessed the 5' RACE reads with MiXCR, giving one entry per CDR3 protein. The sample consists of a few hundred thousand distinct CDR3 sequences, more than 45% of them appearing once. The sample was blood. Receptors were obtained from a man aged 60 to 75 in good health. CDR3s include the opening cysteine and the closing phenylalanine or tryptophan. Each record gives: D gene, V gene, J gene, clone size, CDR3 protein, CDR3 DNA. A D gene is named only where the DNA matches it firmly. Clone sizes are given selectively: once, few, many, or a class where the clone is expanded.

D gene: -; V gene: TRBV27; J gene: TRBJ2-7; clone size: -; CDR3 protein: CASTLRLGGSYEQYF; CDR3 DNA: TGTGCCAGCACCCTCCGTTTGGGGGGCTCCTACGAGCAGTACTTC
D gene: -; V gene: TRBV28; J gene: TRBJ2-3; clone size: -; CDR3 protein: CASSLWAPEDTQYF; CDR3 DNA: TGTGCCAGCAGTTTATGGGCACCTGAAGATACGCAGTATTTT
D gene: -; V gene: TRBV24-1; J gene: TRBJ1-1; clone size: -; CDR3 protein: CATSHIGGDTEAFF; CDR3 DNA: TGTGCCACCAGTCACATCGGAGGGGACACTGAAGCTTTCTTT
D gene: TRBD2; V gene: TRBV29-1; J gene: TRBJ2-7; clone size: once; CDR3 protein: CSAGLMASGTYEQYF; CDR3 DNA: TGCAGCGCCGGCCTTATGGCTAGCGGGACCTACGAGCAGTACTTC
D gene: TRBD2; V gene: TRBV20-1; J gene: TRBJ2-7; clone size: -; CDR3 protein: CSAPSWREGGSEQYF; CDR3 DNA: TGCAGTGCCCCTAGCTGGAGGGAGGGAGGCAGTGAGCAGTACTTC
D gene: TRBD2; V gene: TRBV5-1; J gene: TRBJ2-3; clone size: few; CDR3 protein: CASSLGTSGIKTDTQYF; CDR3 DNA: TGCGCCAGCAGCTTGGGGACTAGCGGGATTAAGACAGATACGCAGTATTTT
D gene: TRBD2; V gene: TRBV10-3; J gene: TRBJ2-7; clone size: -; CDR3 protein: CAIRGTSGAPSSYEQYF; CDR3 DNA: TGTGCCATCAGGGGGACTAGCGGGGCCCCAAGCTCCTACGAGCAGTACTTC
D gene: -; V gene: TRBV29-1; J gene: TRBJ2-3; clone size: -; CDR3 protein: CSVADMTSTDTQYF; CDR3 DNA: TGCAGCGTCGCTGACATGACTAGCACAGATACGCAGTATTTT
D gene: -; V gene: TRBV12-3/TRBV12-4; J gene: TRBJ2-3; clone size: few; CDR3 protein: CASSIDLEDTQYF; CDR3 DNA: TGTGCCAGCAGCATAGATCTAGAAGATACGCAGTATTTT
D gene: -; V gene: TRBV3-1; J gene: TRBJ2-3; clone size: -; CDR3 protein: CASSQDPGSTDTQYF; CDR3 DNA: TGTGCCAGCAGCCAAGACCCCGGTAGCACAGATACGCAGTATTTT
D gene: -; V gene: TRBV9; J gene: TRBJ1-4; clone size: -; CDR3 protein: CASSSGDRPLEKLFF; CDR3 DNA: TGTGCCAGCAGCTCGGGGGACCGCCCACTTGAAAAACTGTTTTTT
D gene: TRBD2; V gene: TRBV7-3; J gene: TRBJ2-6; clone size: few; CDR3 protein: CASSLNGGTGANVLTF; CDR3 DNA: TGTGCCAGCAGCCTTAACGGGGGGACTGGGGCCAACGTCCTGACTTTC
D gene: -; V gene: TRBV12-3/TRBV12-4; J gene: TRBJ2-3; clone size: few; CDR3 protein: CASSLANPLDTQYF; CDR3 DNA: TGTGCCAGCAGTTTAGCCAATCCCTTGGATACGCAGTATTTT
D gene: -; V gene: TRBV11-1; J gene: TRBJ2-1; clone size: -; CDR3 protein: CASSPSGTGINEQFF; CDR3 DNA: TGTGCCAGCAGCCCAAGCGGGACAGGAATCAATGAGCAGTTCTTC
D gene: TRBD1; V gene: TRBV20-1; J gene: TRBJ2-7; clone size: -; CDR3 protein: CSALLTTGASHEQYF; CDR3 DNA: TGCAGTGCCCTTCTGACGACAGGGGCCTCCCACGAGCAGTACTTC
D gene: -; V gene: TRBV7-2; J gene: TRBJ2-7; clone size: -; CDR3 protein: CASSSNSYEQYF; CDR3 DNA: TGTGCCAGCAGCTCTAACTCCTACGAGCAGTACTTC
D gene: -; V gene: TRBV6-2/TRBV6-3; J gene: TRBJ1-2; clone size: -; CDR3 protein: CAAGADGYGYTF; CDR3 DNA: TGTGCCGCGGGGGCCGACGGCTATGGCTACACCTTC
D gene: -; V gene: TRBV20-1; J gene: TRBJ1-5; clone size: -; CDR3 protein: CSARRTGNQPQHF; CDR3 DNA: TGCAGTGCTAGGCGGACGGGCAATCAGCCCCAGCATTTT
D gene: -; V gene: TRBV12-3/TRBV12-4; J gene: TRBJ2-2; clone size: -; CDR3 protein: CASSFGSGPGTPRPGELFF; CDR3 DNA: TGTGCCAGCAGTTTTGGGAGTGGTCCTGGGACACCTCGGCCCGGGGAGCTGTTTTTT
D gene: TRBD1; V gene: TRBV7-2; J gene: TRBJ2-6; clone size: -; CDR3 protein: CASSSGQVISGANVLTF; CDR3 DNA: TGTGCCAGCAGCTCCGGACAGGTTATCTCTGGGGCCAACGTCCTGACTTTC
D gene: TRBD1; V gene: TRBV12-3/TRBV12-4; J gene: TRBJ2-3; clone size: many; CDR3 protein: CASSPDRGRVDTQYF; CDR3 DNA: TGTGCCAGCAGTCCGGACAGGGGGCGCGTAGATACGCAGTATTTT
D gene: -; V gene: TRBV20-1; J gene: TRBJ2-5; clone size: -; CDR3 protein: CSARWRGRLETQYF; CDR3 DNA: TGCAGTGCTAGATGGAGGGGGCGCCTAGAGACCCAGTACTTC
D gene: -; V gene: TRBV4-3; J gene: TRBJ2-7; clone size: -; CDR3 protein: CANSQERQGGYEQYF; CDR3 DNA: TGCGCCAACAGCCAAGAGAGGCAGGGGGGCTACGAGCAGTACTTC
D gene: TRBD2; V gene: TRBV29-1; J gene: TRBJ2-1; clone size: few; CDR3 protein: CSHGTSLSNEQFF; CDR3 DNA: TGCAGCCATGGGACTAGCCTTTCCAATGAGCAGTTCTTC
D gene: -; V gene: TRBV14; J gene: TRBJ2-7; clone size: -; CDR3 protein: CASSQGGWGSYEQYF; CDR3 DNA: TGTGCCAGCAGCCAAGGGGGGTGGGGAAGTTACGAGCAGTACTTC
D gene: -; V gene: TRBV2; J gene: TRBJ2-1; clone size: few; CDR3 protein: CASSEGQDLGGDEQFF; CDR3 DNA: TGTGCCAGCAGTGAAGGGCAGGATCTGGGCGGTGATGAGCAGTTCTTC
D gene: TRBD1; V gene: TRBV2; J gene: TRBJ2-5; clone size: -; CDR3 protein: CASRRDRGKETQYF; CDR3 DNA: TGTGCCAGCAGGAGGGACAGGGGTAAAGAGACCCAGTACTTC
D gene: TRBD1; V gene: TRBV10-3; J gene: TRBJ1-6; clone size: -; CDR3 protein: CAISGTGGRSPLHF; CDR3 DNA: TGTGCCATCAGTGGGACAGGGGGCAGGTCACCCCTCCACTTT
D gene: -; V gene: TRBV19; J gene: TRBJ2-7; clone size: -; CDR3 protein: CASSSFPTAYEQYF; CDR3 DNA: TGTGCCAGTAGTAGTTTCCCGACAGCATACGAGCAGTACTTC